The T cell receptor beta chain under discussion was sequenced for a study of metastatic and nonmetastatic thyroid tumors. Methods used by the authors: Built for papillary thyroid cancer, a distant-metastasis classifier drew on CDR3 differences across clinicopathological groups. TCRdb reassembled clones from the PCR reads with MiXCR. These V and J calls derive from TCRdb rather than the authors' analysis. This table has 20,000 or so clones, 20% to 25% appearing once. After removal of 6 bases from V and 8 bases from J, the junction contained 12 bases not matched to a gene. CDR3 length equals 16 residues. Until they underwent thyroid surgery, no patient had received any treatment. This clone was picked up a small number of times.

The sample was tumor tissue. The chain uses TRBV12-3 or TRBV12-4 and TRBJ2-1; TRBD2 matches at 11 bases. This TCR came from a female donor with papillary thyroid cancer or a benign thyroid nodule (not recorded which). Some clones in this sample may be carry-over from other donors' samples. CDR3 residues: CASRTPTSGRGDEQFF. In DNA form, the CDR3 reads TGTGCCAGCAGAACTCCAACTAGCGGGAGAGGAGATGAGCAGTTCTTC.